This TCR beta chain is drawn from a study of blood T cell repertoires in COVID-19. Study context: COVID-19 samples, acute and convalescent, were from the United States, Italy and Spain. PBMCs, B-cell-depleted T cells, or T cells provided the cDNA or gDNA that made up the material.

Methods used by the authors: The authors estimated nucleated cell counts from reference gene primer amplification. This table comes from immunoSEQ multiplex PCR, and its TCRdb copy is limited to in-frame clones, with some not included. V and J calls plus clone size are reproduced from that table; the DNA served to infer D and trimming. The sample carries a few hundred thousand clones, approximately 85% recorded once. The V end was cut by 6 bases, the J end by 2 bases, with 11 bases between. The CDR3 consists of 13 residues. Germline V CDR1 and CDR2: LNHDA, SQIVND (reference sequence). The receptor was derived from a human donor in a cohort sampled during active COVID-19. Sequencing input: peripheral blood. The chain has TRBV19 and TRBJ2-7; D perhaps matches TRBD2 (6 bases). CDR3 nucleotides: TGTGCCAGTAGCGCGGGACGAGCCTACGAGCAGTACTTC. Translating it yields CASSAGRAYEQYF.